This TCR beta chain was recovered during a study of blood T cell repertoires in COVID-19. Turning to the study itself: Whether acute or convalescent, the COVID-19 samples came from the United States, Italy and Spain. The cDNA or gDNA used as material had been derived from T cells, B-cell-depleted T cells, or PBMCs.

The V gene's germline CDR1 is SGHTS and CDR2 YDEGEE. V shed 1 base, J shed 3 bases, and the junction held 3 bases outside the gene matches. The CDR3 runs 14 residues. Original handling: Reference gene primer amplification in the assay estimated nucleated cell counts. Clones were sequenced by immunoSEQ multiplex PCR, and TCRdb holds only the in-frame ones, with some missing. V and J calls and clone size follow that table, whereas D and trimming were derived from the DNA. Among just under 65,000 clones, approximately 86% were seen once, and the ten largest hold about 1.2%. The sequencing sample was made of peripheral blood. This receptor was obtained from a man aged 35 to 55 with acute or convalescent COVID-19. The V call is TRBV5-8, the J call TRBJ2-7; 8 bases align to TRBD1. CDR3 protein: CASSLTGGLYEQYF. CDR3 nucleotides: TGTGCCAGCAGCTTGACAGGGGGGCTCTACGAGCAGTACTTC. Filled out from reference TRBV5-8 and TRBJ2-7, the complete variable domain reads EAGVTQSPTHLIKTRGQQATLRCSPISGHTSVYWYQQALGLGLQFLLWYDEGEERNRGNFPPRFSGRQFPNYSSELNVNALELEDSALYLCASSLTGGLYEQYFGPGTRLTVT.